This T cell receptor beta chain is drawn from a study of cytomegalovirus exposure and HLA in healthy donors. Study-wide points: In a later analysis, specific HLA alleles were associated with 15,000 to 20,000 TCR beta sequences at a 0.05 false discovery rate. Within an earlier analysis, most TCR beta V segments proved productive either about 87% or about 30% of the time.

Turning to this clone: Its target is not known.

The PCR contained 60 Vbeta and 13 Jbeta primers. Data came from immunoSEQ multiplex PCR; TCRdb stores just in-frame clones and leaves some out. This table has under 150,000 clones, 70% to 90% appearing once. CDR1 SQVTM and CDR2 ANQGSEA come from the germline V gene. The CDR3 sequence is 11 residues long. Sequencing input: PBMCs. The chain employs TRBV29-1 and TRBJ2-3; perhaps TRBD2 as D (6 bases). This clonotype originated in a man aged 45-65 years in good health and CMV-seronegative. This CDR3 is CMAGRTDTQYF. CDR3 in DNA: TGCATGGCGGGACGCACAGATACGCAGTATTTT.